This T cell receptor beta chain was sequenced for a study of Tregs in tolerant kidney transplant recipients. Study observations and caveats: Activated donor B cell expansion appeared to reveal the most relevant donor-specific TCRbeta repertoire. Antigen-driven expansion was suggested because donor-specific Tregs expanded more than all Tregs in tolerant patients.

The CDR3 consists of 16 residues. CDR1 SGHTA and CDR2 FQGNSA come from the germline V gene. V was pared by 4 bases and J by 6 bases, with 19 bases between. As concerns this clone: Its antigen is still unknown.

Sequencing was performed with immunoSEQ multiplex PCR; in TCRdb, only in-frame clones are kept and a portion is missing. This table holds approximately 100,000 clones, 93% found once. The chain uses TRBV7-2 and TRBJ1-5, with D unclear. The TCR was taken from a human donor who received a combined kidney and bone marrow transplant. The sample consisted of CD4+ T cells from blood, taken before the transplant. The CDR3 nucleotides read TGTGCCAGCAGCTCGTGGCCCACGGGAGCGGGTCAGCCCCAGCATTTT. Translation: CASSSWPTGAGQPQHF.